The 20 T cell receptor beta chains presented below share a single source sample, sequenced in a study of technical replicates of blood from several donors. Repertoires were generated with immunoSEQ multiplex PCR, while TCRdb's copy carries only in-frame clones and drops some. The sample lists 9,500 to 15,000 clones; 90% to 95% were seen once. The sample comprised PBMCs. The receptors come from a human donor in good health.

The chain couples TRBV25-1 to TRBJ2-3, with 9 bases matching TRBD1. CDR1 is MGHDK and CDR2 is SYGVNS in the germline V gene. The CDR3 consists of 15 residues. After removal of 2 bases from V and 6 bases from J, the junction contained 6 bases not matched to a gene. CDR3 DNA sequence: TGTGCCAGCAGTGAAGGACAGGGGCGCAGGGATACGCAGTATTTT. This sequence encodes CASSEGQGRRDTQYF.

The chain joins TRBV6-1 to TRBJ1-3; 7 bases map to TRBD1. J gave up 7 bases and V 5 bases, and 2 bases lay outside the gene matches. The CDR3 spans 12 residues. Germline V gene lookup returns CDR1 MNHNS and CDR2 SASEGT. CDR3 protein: CASSLQGNTIYF. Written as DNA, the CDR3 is TGTGCCAGCAGTCTACAGGGGAACACCATATATTTT.

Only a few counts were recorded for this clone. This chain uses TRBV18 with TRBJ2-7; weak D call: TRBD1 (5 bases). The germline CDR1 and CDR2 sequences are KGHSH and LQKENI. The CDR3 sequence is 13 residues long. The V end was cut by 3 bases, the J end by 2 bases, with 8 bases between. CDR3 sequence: CASSPKGPYEQYF. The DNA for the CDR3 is TGTGCCAGCTCACCTAAGGGGCCCTACGAGCAGTACTTC.

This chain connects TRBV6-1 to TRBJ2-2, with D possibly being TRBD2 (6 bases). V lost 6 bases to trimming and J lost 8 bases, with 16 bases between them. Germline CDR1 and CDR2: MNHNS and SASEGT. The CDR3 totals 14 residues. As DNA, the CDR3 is TGTGCCAGCAGGGGGAGGACGGTCCTGGGGGAGCTGTTTTTT. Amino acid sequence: CASRGRTVLGELFF.

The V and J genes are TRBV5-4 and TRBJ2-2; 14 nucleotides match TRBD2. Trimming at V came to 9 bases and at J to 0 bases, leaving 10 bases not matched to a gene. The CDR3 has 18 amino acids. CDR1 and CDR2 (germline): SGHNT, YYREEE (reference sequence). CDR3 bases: TGTGCCACCTCCCCGGGACTAGCGGGAGAGGCGAACACCGGGGAGCTGTTTTTT. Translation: CATSPGLAGEANTGELFF.

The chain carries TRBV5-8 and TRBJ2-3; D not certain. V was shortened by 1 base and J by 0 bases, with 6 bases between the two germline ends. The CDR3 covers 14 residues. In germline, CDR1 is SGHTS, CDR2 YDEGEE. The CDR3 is CASSLSPSTDTQYF. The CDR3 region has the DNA TGTGCCAGCAGCTTGTCCCCGAGCACAGATACGCAGTATTTT.

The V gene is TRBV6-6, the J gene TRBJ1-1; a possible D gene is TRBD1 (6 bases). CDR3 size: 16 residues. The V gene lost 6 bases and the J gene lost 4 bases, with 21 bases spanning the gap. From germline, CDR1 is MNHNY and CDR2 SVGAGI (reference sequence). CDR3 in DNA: TGTGCCAGCAGGAGACTACAGGGAGGGGGGGTCACTGAAGCTTTCTTT. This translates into CASRRLQGGGVTEAFF.

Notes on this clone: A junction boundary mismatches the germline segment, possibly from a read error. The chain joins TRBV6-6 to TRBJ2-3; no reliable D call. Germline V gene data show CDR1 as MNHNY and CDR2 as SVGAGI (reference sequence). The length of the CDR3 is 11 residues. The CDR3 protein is CASNYLDTQYF. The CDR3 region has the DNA TGTGCCAGCAATTACCTGGATACGCAGTATTTT.

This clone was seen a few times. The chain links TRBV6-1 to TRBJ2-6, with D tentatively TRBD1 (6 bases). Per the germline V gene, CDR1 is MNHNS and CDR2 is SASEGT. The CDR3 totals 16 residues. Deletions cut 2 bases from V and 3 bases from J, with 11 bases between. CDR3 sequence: CASSELGGSGANVLTF. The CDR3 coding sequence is TGTGCCAGCAGTGAACTAGGGGGAAGTGGGGCCAACGTCCTGACTTTC.

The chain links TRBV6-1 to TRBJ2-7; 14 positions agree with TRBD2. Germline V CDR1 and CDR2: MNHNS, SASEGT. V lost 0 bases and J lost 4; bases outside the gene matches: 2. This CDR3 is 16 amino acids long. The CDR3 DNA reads TGTGCCAGCAGTGAAGCGGGGACTAGCGGGAGTTACGAGCAGTACTTC. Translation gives CASSEAGTSGSYEQYF.

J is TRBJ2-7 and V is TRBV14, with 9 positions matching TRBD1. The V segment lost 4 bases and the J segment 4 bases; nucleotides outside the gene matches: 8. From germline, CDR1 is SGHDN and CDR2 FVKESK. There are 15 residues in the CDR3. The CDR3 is CASSLQGAGMYEQYF. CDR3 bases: TGTGCCAGCAGCCTACAGGGGGCCGGTATGTACGAGCAGTACTTC.

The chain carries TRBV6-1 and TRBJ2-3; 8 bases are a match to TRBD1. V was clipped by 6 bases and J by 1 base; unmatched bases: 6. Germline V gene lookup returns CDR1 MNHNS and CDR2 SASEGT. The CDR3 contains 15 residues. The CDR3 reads CASSMTGAGTDTQYF. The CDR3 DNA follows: TGTGCCAGCAGCATGACAGGGGCCGGCACAGATACGCAGTATTTT.

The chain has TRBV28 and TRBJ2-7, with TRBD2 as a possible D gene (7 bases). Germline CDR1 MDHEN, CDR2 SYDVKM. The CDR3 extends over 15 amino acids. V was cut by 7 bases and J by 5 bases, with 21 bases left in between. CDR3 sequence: CASTPGGGSVHEQYF. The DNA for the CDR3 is TGTGCCAGCACCCCGGGGGGCGGGAGCGTCCACGAGCAGTACTTC.

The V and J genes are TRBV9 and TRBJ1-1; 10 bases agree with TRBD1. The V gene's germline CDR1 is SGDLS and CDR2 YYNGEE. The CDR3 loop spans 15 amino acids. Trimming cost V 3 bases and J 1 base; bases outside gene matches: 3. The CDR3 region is CASSGRQGANTEAFF. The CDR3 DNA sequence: TGTGCCAGCAGCGGGCGACAGGGGGCGAACACTGAAGCTTTCTTT.

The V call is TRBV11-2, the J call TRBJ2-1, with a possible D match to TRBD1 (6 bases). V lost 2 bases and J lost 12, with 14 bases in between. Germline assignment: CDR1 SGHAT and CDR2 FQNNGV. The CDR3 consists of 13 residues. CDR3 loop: CASSLNPDRGQFF. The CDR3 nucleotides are TGTGCCAGCAGCTTAAACCCGGACAGAGGGCAGTTCTTC.

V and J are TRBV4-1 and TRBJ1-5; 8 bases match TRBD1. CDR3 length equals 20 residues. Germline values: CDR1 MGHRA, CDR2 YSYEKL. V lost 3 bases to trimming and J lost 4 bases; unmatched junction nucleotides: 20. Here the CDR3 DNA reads TGCGCCAGCAGCCAGAGCCCCCGGGACAGGCACCCACCTAGGAATCAGCCCCAGCATTTT. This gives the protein CASSQSPRDRHPPRNQPQHF.

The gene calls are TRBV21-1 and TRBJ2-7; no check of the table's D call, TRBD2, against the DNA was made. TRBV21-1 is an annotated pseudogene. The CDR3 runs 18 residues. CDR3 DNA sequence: TGTGCCAGCAGCAAAGAAGTGGTTTTAGGACTAGCGGGTTCCGAGCAGTACTTC. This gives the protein CASSKEVVLGLAGSEQYF.

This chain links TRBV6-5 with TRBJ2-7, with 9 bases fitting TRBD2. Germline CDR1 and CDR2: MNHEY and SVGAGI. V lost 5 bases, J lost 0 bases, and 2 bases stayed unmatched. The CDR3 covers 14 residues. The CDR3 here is CASSLSGGSYEQYF. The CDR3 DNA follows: TGTGCCAGCAGTCTTAGCGGGGGCTCCTACGAGCAGTACTTC.

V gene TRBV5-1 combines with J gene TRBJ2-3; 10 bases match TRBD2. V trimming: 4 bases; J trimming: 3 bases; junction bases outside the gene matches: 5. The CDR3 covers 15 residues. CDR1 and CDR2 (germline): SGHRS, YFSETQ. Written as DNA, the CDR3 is TGCGCCAGCAGCCTACTAGCGGGAAGAACAGATACGCAGTATTTT. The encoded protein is CASSLLAGRTDTQYF.

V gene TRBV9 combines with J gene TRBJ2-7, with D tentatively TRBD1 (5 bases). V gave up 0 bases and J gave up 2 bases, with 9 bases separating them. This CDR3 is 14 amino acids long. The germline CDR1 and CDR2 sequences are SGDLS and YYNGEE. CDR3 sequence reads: CASSVEGIAYEQYF. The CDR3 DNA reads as TGTGCCAGCAGCGTAGAGGGGATCGCCTACGAGCAGTACTTC.